Listed here are 25 T cell receptor beta chains from one sample, sequenced in a study of blood T cells in healthy people across ages. Through a sample-barcoded 5' primer and a J-beta primer mix, a second PCR was run for roughly 6 to 12 cycles. A single record per CDR3 protein comes from TCRdb applying MiXCR to the 5' RACE reads. Of roughly 730,000 distinct CDR3 sequences in the sample, 56% were seen once. The specimen sequenced was blood. The origin of the receptors is a man aged 40-49 years in good health.

The chain carries TRBV3-1 and TRBJ2-1, with TRBD2 matching 7 bases. There are 18 residues in the CDR3. CDR1 is LGHDT and CDR2 is YNNKEL in the germline V gene (reference sequence). The ends lost 4 bases at V and 6 bases at J; junction bases unmatched: 18. The DNA for the CDR3 is TGTGCCAGCAGCCTGAGGTGGGAGCGGGGAGGTACCGGCAATGAGCAGTTCTTC. Protein product: CASSLRWERGGTGNEQFF.

The chain combines TRBV6-2 or TRBV6-3 with TRBJ2-7; D tentatively fits TRBD1 or TRBD2 (6 bases each). The germline CDR1 and CDR2 sequences are MNHEY and SVGEGT. Trimming removed 0 bases from V and 5 bases from J, with 23 bases in between. CDR3 length: 18 residues. Here the CDR3 reads CASSYSIGGARGRNEQYF. The CDR3 region has the DNA TGTGCCAGCAGTTACTCAATTGGAGGGGCCAGGGGCCGGAACGAGCAGTACTTC.

The chain couples TRBV27 to TRBJ2-7; possibly TRBD1 or TRBD2 for D (5 bases each). This CDR3 is built from 14 residues. V was trimmed by 4 bases and J by 3 bases, leaving 13 bases between them. The germline V gene encodes CDR1 MNHEY and CDR2 SMNVEV (reference sequence). In DNA form, the CDR3 reads TGTGCCAGCAGTTCTCCGGGGCCAAACTACGAGCAGTACTTC. It encodes CASSSPGPNYEQYF.

The chain uses TRBV3-1 and TRBJ2-3; D is uncertain. Germline lookup yields CDR1 LGHDT and CDR2 YNNKEL (reference sequence). The V gene lost 4 bases and the J gene lost 4 bases, with 9 bases spanning the gap. The CDR3 is 13 residues long. CDR3 in DNA: TGTGCCAGCAGCCCTATGGACGCAGATACGCAGTATTTT. As protein: CASSPMDADTQYF.

This clonotype has a handful of counts. In DNA form, the CDR3 reads TGTGCCAGCAGTTTATTTGTGGGGGAATACGAGCAGTACTTC. The encoded protein is CASSLFVGEYEQYF. This chain joins TRBV27 and TRBJ2-7, with D perhaps TRBD1 or TRBD2 (5 bases each). From germline, CDR1 is MNHEY and CDR2 SMNVEV (reference sequence). The CDR3 has 14 residues. Between the trimmed V and J ends, which lost 1 base and 4 bases, there was a span of 11 bases.

This clonotype was found a few times. The CDR3 nucleotides are TGCAGTGCTAGACCACTAGCGGGGGGGCGTACCCAGTACTTC. Translating gives CSARPLAGGRTQYF. The chain combines TRBV20-1 with TRBJ2-5, with TRBD2 matching over 13 bases. The CDR3 sequence is 14 residues long. CDR1 is DFQATT and CDR2 is SNEGSKA in the germline V gene (reference sequence). V was clipped by 2 bases and J by 8 bases; unmatched bases: 5.

This clonotype was observed a few times. The chain joins TRBV6-1 to TRBJ2-3, with D unresolved. Germline CDR1 and CDR2: MNHNS and SASEGT. There are 14 residues in the CDR3. The V end was cut by 3 bases, the J end by 0 bases, with 7 bases between. The CDR3 nucleotides are TGTGCCAGCAGTGATGTAGGGAGCACAGATACGCAGTATTTT. It encodes CASSDVGSTDTQYF.

The rearrangement links TRBV7-3 to TRBJ2-5; 8 bases match TRBD1. Unmatched junction bases numbered 14, after V lost 3 bases and J lost 2 bases. This CDR3 region has 18 residues. The germline V gene has CDR1 SGHTA and CDR2 FQGTGA. CDR3 amino acids: CASSFQSGGRGRQETQYF. The CDR3 DNA reads as TGTGCCAGCAGCTTTCAATCAGGGGGCAGGGGGAGGCAAGAGACCCAGTACTTC.

Only a few counts were recorded for this clonotype. The chain is built from TRBV11-1 and TRBJ2-7, with unresolved D. CDR1 and CDR2 (germline): SGHAT, FQDESV (reference sequence). V dropped 3 bases and J dropped 3 bases, with 12 bases sitting between them. The CDR3 sequence is 14 residues long. CDR3 sequence (DNA): TGTGCCAGCAGCTTGGGCCGCAGTAACTACGAGCAGTACTTC. It is translated as CASSLGRSNYEQYF.

The genes are TRBV24-1 and TRBJ2-3; 10 nucleotides align to TRBD1. Germline V gene lookup returns CDR1 KGHDR and CDR2 SFDVKD. J gave up 13 bases and V 4 bases, and 13 bases lay outside the gene matches. The CDR3 covers 15 residues. CDR3 in DNA: TGTGCCACCAGTGACCCCGGGACAGGGGACTTTGAAAAGTATTTT. It encodes CATSDPGTGDFEKYF.

There are a few counts of this clonotype. This chain links TRBV2 with TRBJ2-3; tentative D call: TRBD2 (5 bases). The CDR3 has 13 amino acids. Between the trimmed V and J ends, which lost 4 bases and 6 bases, there was a span of 11 bases. CDR1 and CDR2 from the germline V gene are SNHLY and FYNNEI. The CDR3 loop is CASSGNSADTQYF. Written as DNA, the CDR3 is TGTGCCAGCAGTGGGAATAGCGCGGATACGCAGTATTTT.

The chain links TRBV29-1 to TRBJ2-3, with TRBD2 as a possible D gene (5 bases). The CDR3 extends over 17 amino acids. CDR1 is SQVTM, CDR2 ANQGSEA, per germline. Trimming shortened V by 3 bases and J by 3 bases, and 22 bases separated the two germline ends. This chain's CDR3 is CSVDGLRLEHSTDTQYF. The CDR3 coding sequence is TGCAGCGTTGACGGACTCAGGTTAGAGCATAGTACAGATACGCAGTATTTT.

In this sample, this clonotype turned up a few times. The chain joins TRBV7-2 to TRBJ1-2; D possibly corresponds to TRBD1 (5 bases). V was pared by 4 bases and J by 0 bases, with 12 bases between. The CDR3 is made up of 15 amino acids. Germline V gene lookup returns CDR1 SGHTA and CDR2 FQGNSA. The CDR3 nucleotides are TGTGCCAGCAGCTCCTATGCAGGGACTAACTATGGCTACACCTTC. This encodes CASSSYAGTNYGYTF. The variable domain in full, completed from reference TRBV7-2 and TRBJ1-2, reads GAGVSQSPSNKVTEKGKDVELRCDPISGHTALYWYRQSLGQGLEFLIYFQGNSAPDKSGLPSDRFSAERTGGSVSTLTIQRTQQEDSAVYLCASSSYAGTNYGYTFGSGTRLTVV.

The chain carries TRBV29-1 and TRBJ2-3, with D possibly TRBD1 on 6 matching bases. V lost 6 bases, J lost 1 base, and 17 bases lay in between. CDR1 and CDR2 from the germline V gene are SQVTM and ANQGSEA. The CDR3 contains 15 residues. The CDR3 sequence is CSVLQGPYGTDTQYF. The CDR3 nucleotides are TGCAGCGTACTCCAGGGGCCCTATGGCACAGATACGCAGTATTTT.

The chain recombines TRBV7-8 with TRBJ2-2; TRBD2 is a possible D gene (7 bases). This CDR3 spans 17 amino acids. The V and J ends lost 1 base and 5 bases respectively, with 17 bases between them. Germline V gene lookup returns CDR1 SGHVS and CDR2 FQNEAQ. The CDR3 sequence: CASSLVAGAQITGELFF. CDR3 nucleotides: TGTGCCAGCAGCTTAGTTGCGGGGGCACAAATTACCGGGGAGCTGTTTTTT. Full variable domain (rest looked up from reference TRBV7-8 and TRBJ2-2): GAGVSQSPRYKVAKRGQDVALRCDPISGHVSLFWYQQALGQGPEFLTYFQNEAQLDKSGLPSDRFFAERPEGSVSTLKIQRTQQEDSAVYLCASSLVAGAQITGELFFGEGSRLTVL.

The gene calls are TRBV7-8 and TRBJ1-2; TRBD1 is a possible D gene (6 bases). The CDR3 consists of 14 residues. Trimming left V 5 bases short and J 4 bases short, with 14 bases between. Germline V gives CDR1 SGHVS, CDR2 FQNEAQ. CDR3 sequence: CASSTGRRVYGYTF. The DNA for the CDR3 is TGTGCCAGCAGCACAGGGCGCAGGGTCTATGGCTACACCTTC.

The chain employs TRBV4-2 and TRBJ2-5; possibly TRBD1 for D (7 bases). Germline values: CDR1 LGHNA, CDR2 YNFKEQ. CDR3 length: 14 amino acids. The V and J ends lost 4 bases and 7 bases respectively, with 16 bases between them. The CDR3 spells CASSLAGTAGTQYF. In DNA, the CDR3 is TGTGCCAGCAGCCTAGCCGGGACAGCGGGGACCCAGTACTTC.

The chain recombines TRBV20-1 with TRBJ2-3; D unresolved. Germline CDR1 reads DFQATT; CDR2 reads SNEGSKA (reference sequence). V lost 1 base to trimming and J lost 7 bases, with 12 bases between them. This CDR3 is built from 13 residues. CDR3: CSARGELGNTQYF. CDR3 in DNA: TGCAGTGCTAGAGGCGAGCTGGGGAATACGCAGTATTTT.

The J gene is TRBJ2-7, the V gene TRBV6-1; D could derive from TRBD1 or TRBD2 (5 bases each). TRBJ2-5 explains the end of the DNA better; the J call may be wrong. This CDR3 has 15 amino acids. Germline V gene sequence: CDR1 MNHNS, CDR2 SASEGT. The CDR3 DNA reads TGTGCCAGCAGTGATTCGGGGCAGGGTTGGAAGACCCAGTACTTC. This codes for CASSDSGQGWKTQYF.

The genes are TRBV12-3 or TRBV12-4 and TRBJ2-1; 7 nucleotides line up with TRBD1. With V trimmed by 6 bases and J by 9 bases, 11 bases remained unmatched. CDR3 length: 14 amino acids. DNA for the CDR3: TGTGCCAGCAGCTTGGGACAGTTAATGGGTGAGCAGTTCTTC. Translation: CASSLGQLMGEQFF.

The chain uses TRBV18 and TRBJ1-2, with 8 bases fitting TRBD1. Germline CDR1 KGHSH, CDR2 LQKENI. The CDR3 length is 16 residues. The J segment lost 0 bases and the V segment lost 3 bases, leaving 6 bases of the junction unmatched. The CDR3 DNA reads TGTGCCAGCTCACCTGCAGGGGGCAAGGCTAACTATGGCTACACCTTC. It yields the protein CASSPAGGKANYGYTF.

This clonotype was detected a few times. This chain uses TRBV5-1 with TRBJ2-2; no reliable D call. V lost 3 bases, J lost 7 bases, and 10 bases lay in between. There are 13 residues in the CDR3. The germline gives CDR1 SGHRS, CDR2 YFSETQ. CDR3 region: CASSSYKDGELFF. CDR3 DNA sequence: TGCGCCAGCAGCTCCTATAAAGACGGGGAGCTGTTTTTT.

Written as DNA, the CDR3 is TGTGCCAGCAGCAATGCCGGACGAGCCGGGTTAGAGTTCTTC. This translates into CASSNAGRAGLEFF. The V and J genes are TRBV7-2 and TRBJ2-1; D is uncertain. The germline V gene encodes CDR1 SGHTA and CDR2 FQGNSA. The CDR3 loop spans 14 amino acids. V was shortened by 5 bases and J by 14 bases, with 22 bases between the two germline ends. Variable domain in full (rest from reference TRBV7-2 and TRBJ2-1): GAGVSQSPSNKVTEKGKDVELRCDPISGHTALYWYRQSLGQGLEFLIYFQGNSAPDKSGLPSDRFSAERTGGSVSTLTIQRTQQEDSAVYLCASSNAGRAGLEFFGPGTRLTVL.

This clonotype was picked up a small number of times. This chain uses TRBV15 with TRBJ2-1; 16 bases match TRBD2. Germline assignment: CDR1 LNHNV and CDR2 YYDKDF (reference sequence). The CDR3 length is 16 residues. J was trimmed by 6 bases and V by 4 bases; bases with no gene match: 3. Written as DNA, the CDR3 is TGTGCCACCAGCACTGGGACTAGCGGGAGGGCCAATGAGCAGTTCTTC. Translation gives CATSTGTSGRANEQFF.

This clonotype was detected only a few times. This rearrangement joins TRBV4-3 to TRBJ2-5; D remains ambiguous. CDR1 and CDR2 (germline): LGHNA, YSLEER. V was pared by 0 bases and J by 1 base, with 9 bases between. The CDR3 length is 15 residues. The CDR3 reads CASSQDVGFQETQYF. CDR3 nucleotides: TGCGCCAGCAGCCAAGATGTTGGATTCCAAGAGACCCAGTACTTC.